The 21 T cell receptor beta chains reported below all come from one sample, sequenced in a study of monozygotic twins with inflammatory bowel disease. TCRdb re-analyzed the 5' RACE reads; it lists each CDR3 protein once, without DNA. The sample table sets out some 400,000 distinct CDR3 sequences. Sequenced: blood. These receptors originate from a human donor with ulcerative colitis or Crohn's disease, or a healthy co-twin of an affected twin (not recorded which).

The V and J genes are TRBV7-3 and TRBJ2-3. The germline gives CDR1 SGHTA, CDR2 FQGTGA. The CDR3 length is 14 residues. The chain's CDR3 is CASSLRATTDTQYF.

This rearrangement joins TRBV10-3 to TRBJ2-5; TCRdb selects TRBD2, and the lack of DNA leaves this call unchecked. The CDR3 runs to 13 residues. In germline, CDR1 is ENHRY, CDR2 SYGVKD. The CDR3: CAIKRGGSETQYF.

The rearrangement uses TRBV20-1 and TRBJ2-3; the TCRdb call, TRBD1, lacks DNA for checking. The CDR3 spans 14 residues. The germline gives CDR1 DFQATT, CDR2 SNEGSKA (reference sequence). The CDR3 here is CSAREGGGTDTQYF.

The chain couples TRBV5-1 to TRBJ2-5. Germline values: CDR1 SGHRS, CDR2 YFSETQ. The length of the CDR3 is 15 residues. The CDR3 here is CASSLDGSLVETQYF.

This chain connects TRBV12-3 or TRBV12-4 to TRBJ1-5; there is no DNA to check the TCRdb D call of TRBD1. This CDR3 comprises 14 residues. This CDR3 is CASSLWGAGQPQHF.

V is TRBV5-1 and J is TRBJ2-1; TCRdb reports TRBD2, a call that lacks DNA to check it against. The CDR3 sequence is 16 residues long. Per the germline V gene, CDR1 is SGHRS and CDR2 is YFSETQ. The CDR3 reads CASSPLPLAGGNEQFF.

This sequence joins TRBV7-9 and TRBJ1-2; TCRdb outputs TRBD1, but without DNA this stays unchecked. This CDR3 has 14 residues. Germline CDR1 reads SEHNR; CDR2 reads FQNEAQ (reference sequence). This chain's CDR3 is CASSLDAQGGGYTF.

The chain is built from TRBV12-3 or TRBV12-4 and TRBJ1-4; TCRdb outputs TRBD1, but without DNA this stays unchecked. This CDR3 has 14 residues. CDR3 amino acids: CASSWDRGSEKLFF.

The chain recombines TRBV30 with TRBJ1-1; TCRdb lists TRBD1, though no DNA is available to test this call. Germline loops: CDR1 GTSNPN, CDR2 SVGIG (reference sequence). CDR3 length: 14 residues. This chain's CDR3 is CAWSVDRGNTEAFF. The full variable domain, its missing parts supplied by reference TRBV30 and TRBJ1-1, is SQTIHQWPATLVQPVGSPLSLECTVEGTSNPNLYWYRQAAGRGLQLLFYSVGIGQISSEVPQNLSASRPQDRQFILSSKKLLLSDSGFYLCAWSVDRGNTEAFFGQGTRLTVV.

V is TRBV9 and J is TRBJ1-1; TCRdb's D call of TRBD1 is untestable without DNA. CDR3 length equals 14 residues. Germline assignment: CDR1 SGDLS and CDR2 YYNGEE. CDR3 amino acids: CASSPWEGSAEAFF. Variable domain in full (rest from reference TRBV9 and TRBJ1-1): DSGVTQTPKHLITATGQRVTLRCSPRSGDLSVYWYQQSLDQGLQFLIQYYNGEERAKGNILERFSAQQFPDLHSELNLSSLELGDSALYFCASSPWEGSAEAFFGQGTRLTVV.

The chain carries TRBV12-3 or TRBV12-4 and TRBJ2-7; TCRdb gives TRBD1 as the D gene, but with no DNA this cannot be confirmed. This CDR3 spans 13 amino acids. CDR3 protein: CASRGQGTYEQYF.

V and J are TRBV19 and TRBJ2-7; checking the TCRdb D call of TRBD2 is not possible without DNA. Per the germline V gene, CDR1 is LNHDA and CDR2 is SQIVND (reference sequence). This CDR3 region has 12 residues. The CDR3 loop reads CASSGRDYEQYF.

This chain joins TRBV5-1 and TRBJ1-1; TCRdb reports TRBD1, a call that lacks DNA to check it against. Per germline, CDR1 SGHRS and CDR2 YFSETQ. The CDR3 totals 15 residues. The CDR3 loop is CASNRPGGVNTEAFF.

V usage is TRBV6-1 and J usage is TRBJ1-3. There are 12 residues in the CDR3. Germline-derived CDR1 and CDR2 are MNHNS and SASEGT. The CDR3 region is CASSENGNTIYF.

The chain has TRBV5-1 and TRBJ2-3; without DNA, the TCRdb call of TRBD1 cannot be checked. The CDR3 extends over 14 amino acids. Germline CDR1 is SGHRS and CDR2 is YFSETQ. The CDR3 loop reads CASSFGQNTDTQYF.

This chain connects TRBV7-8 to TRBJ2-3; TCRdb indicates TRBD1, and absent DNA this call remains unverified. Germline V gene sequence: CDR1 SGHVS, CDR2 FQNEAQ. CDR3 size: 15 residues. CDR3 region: CASSLGLGGTDTQYF.

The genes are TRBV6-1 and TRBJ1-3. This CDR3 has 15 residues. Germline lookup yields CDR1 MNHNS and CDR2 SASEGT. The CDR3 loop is CASSRTEDSGNTIYF.

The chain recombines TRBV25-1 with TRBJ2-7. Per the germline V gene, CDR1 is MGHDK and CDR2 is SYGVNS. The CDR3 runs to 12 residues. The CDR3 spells CASSENTDGQYF.

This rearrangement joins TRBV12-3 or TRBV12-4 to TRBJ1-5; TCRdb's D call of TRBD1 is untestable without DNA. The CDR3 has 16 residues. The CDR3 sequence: CASREISGGMHQPQHF.

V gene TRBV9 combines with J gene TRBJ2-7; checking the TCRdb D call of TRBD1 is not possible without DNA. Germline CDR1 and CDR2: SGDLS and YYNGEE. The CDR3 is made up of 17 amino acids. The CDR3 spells CASSPSSGRDFSYEQYF.

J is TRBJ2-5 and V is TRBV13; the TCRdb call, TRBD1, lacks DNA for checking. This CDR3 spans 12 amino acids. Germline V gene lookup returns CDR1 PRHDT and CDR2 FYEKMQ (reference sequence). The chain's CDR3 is CASRTGAGPQYF.